Below, 10 T cell receptor beta chains from the same sample are listed, as sequenced in a study of graft-versus-host responses after intestinal transplantation. Their target antigens are unknown. Using immunoSEQ multiplex PCR, the repertoire was profiled, and TCRdb retains in-frame clones only, with some absent. The top ten hold about 1.1% of the sample, which has tens of thousands of clones, roughly 93% seen once. This material consisted of unstimulated CD8+ T cells sorted from spleen or lymph node cells, taken before transplant. The receptors were gathered from a human donor who was the organ donor for an intestinal transplant.

The rearrangement joins TRBV5-4 to TRBJ2-3; D is perhaps TRBD2 (5 bases). Germline lookup yields CDR1 SGHNT and CDR2 YYREEE (reference sequence). The CDR3 length is 15 residues. V was clipped by 0 bases and J by 1 base, with 9 bases between them. The CDR3 DNA is TGTGCCAGCAGCTTGGGGTCCGGGGGCACAGATACGCAGTATTTT. Amino acids: CASSLGSGGTDTQYF. Together with reference TRBV5-4 and TRBJ2-3, the CDR3 gives the full variable domain: ETGVTQSPTHLIKTRGQQVTLRCSSQSGHNTVSWYQQALGQGPQFIFQYYREEENGRGNFPPRFSGLQFPNYSSELNVNALELDDSALYLCASSLGSGGTDTQYFGPGTRLTVL.

This sequence joins TRBV11-2 and TRBJ1-5, with D possibly being TRBD1 (6 bases). Trimming took off 1 base at V and 7 bases at J, with 11 bases between the two ends. Germline V gene sequence: CDR1 SGHAT, CDR2 FQNNGV. The length of the CDR3 is 14 residues. As DNA, the CDR3 is TGTGCCAGCAGCTTAGTAGGGGGAGTGCAGCCCCAGCATTTT. Encoded protein: CASSLVGGVQPQHF. Full variable domain (outside the CDR3, taken from reference TRBV11-2 and TRBJ1-5): EAGVAQSPRYKIIEKRQSVAFWCNPISGHATLYWYQQILGQGPKLLIQFQNNGVVDDSQLPKDRFSAERLKGVDSTLKIQPAKLEDSAVYLCASSLVGGVQPQHFGDGTRLSIL.

This sequence joins TRBV19 and TRBJ1-5; tentatively, D is TRBD1 (6 bases). This CDR3 has 16 amino acids. Germline CDR1 LNHDA, CDR2 SQIVND (reference sequence). V was cut by 7 bases and J by 0 bases, with 16 bases left in between. The CDR3 here is CASMEWTDYSNQPQHF. The CDR3 nucleotides are TGTGCCAGTATGGAGTGGACAGACTATAGCAATCAGCCCCAGCATTTT.

The chain combines TRBV7-9 with TRBJ2-1; TRBD1 matches 7 bases. After removal of 5 bases from V and 6 bases from J, the junction contained 19 bases not matched to a gene. The CDR3 is made up of 18 amino acids. Germline V CDR1 and CDR2: SEHNR, FQNEAQ (reference sequence). The CDR3 bases are TGTGCCAGCAGCCCGCGGCGGGTTCGGGGATCAGGGGGCAATGAGCAGTTCTTC. Translation: CASSPRRVRGSGGNEQFF.

The sample holds a few counts of this clone. The chain is built from TRBV5-6 and TRBJ1-4; D is possibly TRBD1 (6 bases). CDR1 and CDR2 (germline): SGHDT, YYEEEE. This CDR3 is built from 16 residues. V lost 4 bases and J 8 bases, leaving 21 bases between the germline ends. The chain's CDR3 is CASSTQQGWWEEKLFF. The CDR3 DNA reads as TGTGCCAGCAGCACACAACAGGGCTGGTGGGAAGAAAAACTGTTTTTT.

The chain links TRBV27 to TRBJ2-5; 8 bases match TRBD1. This CDR3 comprises 15 residues. Germline CDR1 reads MNHEY; CDR2 reads SMNVEV (reference sequence). Unmatched junction bases numbered 12, after V lost 8 bases and J lost 4 bases. CDR3 amino acids: CASRLIGQGRETQYF. CDR3 sequence (DNA): TGTGCCAGCCGACTTATCGGACAGGGTCGAGAGACCCAGTACTTC.

This clone was found a few times. The gene calls are TRBV7-9 and TRBJ2-7, with 8 bases fitting TRBD2. V dropped 4 bases and J dropped 1; count of bases not matched to a gene: 0. Germline V gives CDR1 SEHNR, CDR2 FQNEAQ (reference sequence). This CDR3 spans 13 amino acids. This chain's CDR3 is CASSSGGSYEQYF. For the CDR3, the DNA is TGTGCCAGCAGCTCGGGGGGGTCCTACGAGCAGTACTTC.

The chain couples TRBV20-1 to TRBJ2-5; unclear D gene. The last part of the DNA fits TRBJ2-7 better; the J call may be wrong. Germline-derived CDR1 and CDR2 are DFQATT and SNEGSKA (reference sequence). This CDR3 contains 11 residues. This CDR3 is CSARVRYEQYF. CDR3 DNA: TGCAGTGCTAGAGTTCGCTACGAGCAGTACTTC.

The CDR3 region is CASCSGRGETQYF. As DNA, the CDR3 is TGTGCTAGTTGCAGCGGGAGGGGCGAGACCCAGTACTTC. The rearrangement links TRBV12-5 to TRBJ2-5; 10 bases are shared with TRBD2. The CDR3 contains 13 residues. V shed 8 bases, J shed 5 bases, and the junction held 5 bases outside the gene matches. Germline V gene data show CDR1 as LGHNT and CDR2 as FRNRAP.

The gene calls are TRBV4-1 and TRBJ1-2; the D gene is possibly TRBD1 (6 bases). CDR1 is MGHRA and CDR2 is YSYEKL in the germline V gene. V was clipped by 0 bases and J by 4 bases, with 12 bases between them. This CDR3 is 15 amino acids long. CDR3 DNA sequence: TGCGCCAGCAGCCAAGATCTGACAGGCTTCTATGGCTACACCTTC. Its protein product is CASSQDLTGFYGYTF.